Presented here are 6 T cell receptor beta chains from one specimen sequenced in a study of T cells in Graves' hyperthyroidism and ophthalmopathy. The investigators amplified TCR beta CDR3 regions from RNA transcripts. In the first-round RT-PCR of the TCR CDR3, the HTBI primer set was used. From the multiplex PCR reads, TCRdb called clonotypes with MiXCR, one entry per CDR3 protein. The repertoire includes 730,000 or so distinct CDR3 sequences, about 17% of them detected once, and roughly 17% sits in the top ten. Sequencing was performed on blood. Receptors originate from a woman between 50 and 59 years old with Graves' hyperthyroidism that later progressed to Graves' ophthalmopathy.

CDR3 in DNA: TGTGCCAGCAGCGTAGGCGGGAGAATGTACAATGAGCAGTTCTTC. The encoded protein is CASSVGGRMYNEQFF. The chain uses TRBV9 and TRBJ2-1; TRBD2 matches at 7 bases. The CDR3 covers 15 residues. From germline, CDR1 is SGDLS and CDR2 YYNGEE. Unmatched junction bases numbered 4, after V lost 0 bases and J lost 4 bases.

The CDR3 is CAWNRVGGQETQYF. The CDR3 bases are TGTGCCTGGAATCGAGTTGGGGGACAAGAGACCCAGTACTTC. This rearrangement joins TRBV30 to TRBJ2-5; D is tentatively TRBD1 or TRBD2 (5 bases each). CDR3 length: 14 residues. Germline-derived CDR1 and CDR2 are GTSNPN and SVGIG (reference sequence). V shed 4 bases and J shed 2 bases, with 14 bases lying between them.

About this clonotype: A much larger clone differs by one base, so this may be a read error. This chain joins TRBV7-8 and TRBJ2-1; maybe TRBD2 (7 bases). In germline, CDR1 is SGHVS, CDR2 FQNEAQ. V gave up 0 bases and J gave up 7 bases, with 13 bases separating them. CDR3 length: 15 residues. DNA of the CDR3: TGTGCCAGCAGCTTAGCCAGCGAGGGGGGGAATGAGCAGTTCTTC. Its translation is CASSLASEGGNEQFF. The full variable domain, completed using reference TRBV7-8 and TRBJ2-1, is GAGVSQSPRYKVAKRGQDVALRCDPISGHVSLFWYQQALGQGPEFLTYFQNEAQLDKSGLPSDRFFAERPEGSVSTLKIQRTQQEDSAVYLCASSLASEGGNEQFFGPGTRLTVL.

Only a few counts were recorded for this clonotype. The CDR3 nucleotides are TGCGCCAGCAGTTGGGAGGCCGGTTTCGACTCTGGAAACACCATATATTTT. Residues: CASSWEAGFDSGNTIYF. This chain connects TRBV5-1 to TRBJ1-3; D is undetermined. Deletions cut 5 bases from V and 0 bases from J, with 18 bases between. Germline V gene lookup returns CDR1 SGHRS and CDR2 YFSETQ. The CDR3 is 17 amino acids.

V usage is TRBV30 and J usage is TRBJ2-7; 12 nucleotides agree with TRBD2. CDR3 size: 17 residues. V was clipped by 1 base and J by 2 bases; unmatched bases: 9. Germline values: CDR1 GTSNPN, CDR2 SVGIG (reference sequence). The CDR3 DNA reads as TGTGCCTGGAGTGAGTCTAGCGGGAGGGCCGGAACCTACGAGCAGTACTTC. This translates into CAWSESSGRAGTYEQYF.

This clonotype was counted only a few times. This sequence joins TRBV2 and TRBJ1-3; D unclear. The CDR3 has 16 residues. V lost 7 bases to trimming and J lost 4 bases, with 20 bases between them. Germline values: CDR1 SNHLY, CDR2 FYNNEI. The CDR3: CASIPTWGTVGNTIYF. CDR3 DNA sequence: TGTGCCAGCATCCCAACATGGGGTACAGTCGGAAACACCATATATTTT.